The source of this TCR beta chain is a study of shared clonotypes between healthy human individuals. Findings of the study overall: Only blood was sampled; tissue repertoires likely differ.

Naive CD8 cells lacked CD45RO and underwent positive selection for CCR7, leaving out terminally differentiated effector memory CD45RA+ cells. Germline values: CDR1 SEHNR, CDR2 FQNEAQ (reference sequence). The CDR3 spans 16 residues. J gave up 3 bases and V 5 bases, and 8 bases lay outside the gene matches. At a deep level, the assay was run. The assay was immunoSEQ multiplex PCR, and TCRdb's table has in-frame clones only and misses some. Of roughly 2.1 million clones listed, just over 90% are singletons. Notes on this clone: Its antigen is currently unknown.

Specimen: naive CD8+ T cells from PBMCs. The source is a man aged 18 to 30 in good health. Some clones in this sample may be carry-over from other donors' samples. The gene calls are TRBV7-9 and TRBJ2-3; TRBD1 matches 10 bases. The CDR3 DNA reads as TGTGCCAGCAGCGGTCCGGGACAGGGGCCTACAGATACGCAGTATTTT. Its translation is CASSGPGQGPTDTQYF.